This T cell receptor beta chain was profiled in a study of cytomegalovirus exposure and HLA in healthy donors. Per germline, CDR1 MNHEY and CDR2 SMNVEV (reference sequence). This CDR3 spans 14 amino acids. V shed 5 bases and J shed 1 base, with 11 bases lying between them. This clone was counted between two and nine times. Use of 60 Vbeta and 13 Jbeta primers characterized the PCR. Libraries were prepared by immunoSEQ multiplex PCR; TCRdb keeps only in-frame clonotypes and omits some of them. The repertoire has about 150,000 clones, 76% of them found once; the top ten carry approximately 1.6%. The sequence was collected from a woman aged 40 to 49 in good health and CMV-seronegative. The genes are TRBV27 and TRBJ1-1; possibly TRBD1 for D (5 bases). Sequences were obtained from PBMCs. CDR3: CASSLGVPNTEAFF. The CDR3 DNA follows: TGTGCCAGCAGTCTAGGGGTCCCGAACACTGAAGCTTTCTTT.